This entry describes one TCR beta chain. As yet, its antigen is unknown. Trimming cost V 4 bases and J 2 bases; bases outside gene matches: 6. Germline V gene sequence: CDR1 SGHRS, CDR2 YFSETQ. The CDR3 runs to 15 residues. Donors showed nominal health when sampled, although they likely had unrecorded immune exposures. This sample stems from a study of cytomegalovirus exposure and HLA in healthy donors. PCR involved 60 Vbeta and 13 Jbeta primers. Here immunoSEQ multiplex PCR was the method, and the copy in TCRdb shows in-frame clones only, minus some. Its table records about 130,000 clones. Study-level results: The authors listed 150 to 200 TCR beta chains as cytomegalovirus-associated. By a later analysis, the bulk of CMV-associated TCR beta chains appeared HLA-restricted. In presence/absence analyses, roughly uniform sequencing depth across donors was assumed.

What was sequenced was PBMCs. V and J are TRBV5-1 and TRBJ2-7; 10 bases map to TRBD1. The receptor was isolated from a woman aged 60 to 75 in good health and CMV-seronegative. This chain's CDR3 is CASSPGQGKAYEQYF. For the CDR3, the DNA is TGCGCCAGCAGCCCGGGACAGGGGAAGGCCTACGAGCAGTACTTC.